This TCR beta chain was identified during a study of blood T cell repertoires in COVID-19. As originally analysed: It was from reference gene primer amplification that nucleated cell counts were estimated. TCRdb keeps only in-frame clones here, not all; method: immunoSEQ multiplex PCR. The DNA was the basis for D and trimming; V, J and clone size are from that table. The sample holds about 320,000 clones, 89% seen once. The receptor was derived from a man aged 18 to 29 who had recovered from COVID-19. Sequencing was carried out using peripheral blood.

CDR3 bases: TGTGCCACCAGTGATTTATACAGGGGGCGCGGGAATCAGCCCCAGCATTTT. Its translation is CATSDLYRGRGNQPQHF. The gene calls are TRBV24-1 and TRBJ1-5; 9 bases map to TRBD1. Germline V gene data show CDR1 as KGHDR and CDR2 as SFDVKD. V dropped 1 base and J dropped 4; count of bases not matched to a gene: 7. The CDR3 loop spans 17 amino acids.